This record looks at one T cell receptor (beta chain) sequence and its context. Its antigen is unknown. Generated by immunoSEQ multiplex PCR, the TCRdb table keeps only in-frame clones and is missing some. The table has nearly 35,000 clones, under 90% seen once; the top ten hold more than 9.5%. This entry belongs to a study of T cell responses to AZD1222 COVID-19 vaccine. Study-wide points: Only a handful of individuals given AZD1222 were seropositive at baseline. Donors were largely white British and mainly female; clonal diversity was possibly underestimated.

The source of this sequence is an adult who received the AZD1222 COVID-19 vaccine. The sequences come from peripheral blood, collected 28 days after the second AZD1222 dose.

CDR3 sequence reads: CASSPTSLAGGDNEQFF. The CDR3 DNA reads as TGTGCCAGCAGTCCAACCTCTCTAGCGGGAGGAGACAATGAGCAGTTCTTC. The chain carries TRBV6-6 and TRBJ2-1, with TRBD2 identical over 11 bases. CDR1 and CDR2 from the germline V gene are MNHNY and SVGAGI (reference sequence). This CDR3 spans 17 amino acids. The J segment lost 5 bases and the V segment lost 5 bases, leaving 11 bases of the junction unmatched.